This T cell receptor beta chain was documented in a study of cytomegalovirus exposure and HLA in healthy donors. TCRdb's copy holds only in-frame clones and misses some; the assay was immunoSEQ multiplex PCR. The sample lists some 160,000 clones; more than 75% were seen once. The CDR3 extends over 13 amino acids. Germline V CDR1 and CDR2: SSHAT, FNYEAQ (reference sequence). As to this clone: One junction end does not reproduce the germline sequence, and a read error may be involved.

The sample was PBMCs. This clonotype was sampled from a young man in good health and CMV-seronegative. This sequence joins TRBV7-7 and TRBJ2-3, with a weak D call TRBD2 (6 bases). The CDR3 sequence is CASSLAEADTQYF. DNA of the CDR3: TGTGCTAGCAGCTTAGCGGAGGCAGATACGCAGTATTTT.